The 20 T cell receptor beta chains reported below all come from one sample, sequenced in a study of CD8 T cells in ankylosing spondylitis. Points from the study as a whole: Among TCR beta sequences, a motif of several highly homologous variants appeared characteristic of ankylosing spondylitis blood.

No cognate antigen is known for these TCRs. TCRdb itself ran the 5' RACE reads through MiXCR, one entry per CDR3 protein. The sample includes around 130,000 distinct CDR3 sequences, about a sixth of them seen just once. Sequences were obtained from blood, either unsorted or a sorted T cell fraction (not recorded which). Receptors originate from a male donor with ankylosing spondylitis.

J is TRBJ2-1 and V is TRBV4-1; 10 positions match TRBD2. CDR3 length: 15 amino acids. Germline V CDR1 and CDR2: MGHRA, YSYEKL. J gave up 6 bases and V 4 bases, and 6 bases lay outside the gene matches. The CDR3 here is CASSLSSGSGNEQFF. The CDR3 DNA reads TGCGCCAGCAGCCTATCTAGCGGGAGCGGCAATGAGCAGTTCTTC.

The CDR3 region has the DNA TGTGCCAGCACCTCCCTGGTCCGGGGGCAATGGTATGGCTACACCTTC. This encodes CASTSLVRGQWYGYTF. The chain employs TRBV6-1 and TRBJ1-2; D perhaps matches TRBD1 (6 bases). Germline values: CDR1 MNHNS, CDR2 SASEGT. With 7 bases removed from V and 5 bases from J, the gap between germline ends came to 23 bases. This CDR3 spans 16 amino acids.

This clonotype was found a few times. The chain employs TRBV2 and TRBJ2-5; 14 positions agree with TRBD2. The CDR3 loop spans 14 amino acids. Losses at the gene ends were 6 bases for V and 4 bases for J; bases not matched to a gene: 1. Germline values: CDR1 SNHLY, CDR2 FYNNEI. CDR3 in amino acids: CASRGLAGVETQYF. The CDR3 DNA follows: TGTGCCAGCAGGGGACTAGCGGGAGTAGAGACCCAGTACTTC.

CDR3 in amino acids: CAISEGRVEQYF. CDR3 nucleotides: TGTGCCATCAGTGAGGGCAGGGTTGAGCAGTACTTC. The chain joins TRBV10-3 to TRBJ2-7; tentative D call: TRBD1 (5 bases). In germline, CDR1 is ENHRY, CDR2 SYGVKD. The length of the CDR3 is 12 residues. V was shortened by 2 bases and J by 7 bases, with 9 bases between the two germline ends.

J is TRBJ2-7 and V is TRBV19; D is perhaps TRBD1 or TRBD2 (5 bases each). V was pared by 3 bases and J by 3 bases, with 9 bases between. The germline V gene has CDR1 LNHDA and CDR2 SQIVND (reference sequence). CDR3 size: 13 residues. In nucleotides, the CDR3 is TGTGCCAGTAGTATGGGGACCATCTACGAGCAGTACTTC. Translated: CASSMGTIYEQYF. Together with reference TRBV19 and TRBJ2-7, the CDR3 gives the full variable domain: DGGITQSPKYLFRKEGQNVTLSCEQNLNHDAMYWYRQDPGQGLRLIYYSQIVNDFQKGDIAEGYSVSREKKESFPLTVTSAQKNPTAFYLCASSMGTIYEQYFGPGTRLTVT.

The gene calls are TRBV4-1 and TRBJ2-5; TRBD1 might be the D (5 bases). The CDR3 is made up of 13 amino acids. With 3 bases removed from V and 2 bases from J, the gap between germline ends came to 7 bases. Germline CDR1 reads MGHRA; CDR2 reads YSYEKL. CDR3 residues: CASSQRQQETQYF. The CDR3 bases are TGCGCCAGCAGCCAGAGACAGCAAGAGACCCAGTACTTC.

The J gene is TRBJ2-7, the V gene TRBV12-3 or TRBV12-4, with D possibly being TRBD2 (5 bases). The germline V and J ends were trimmed by 7 bases and 6 bases, with 19 bases remaining between them. The CDR3 loop spans 14 amino acids. The CDR3 region has the DNA TGTGCCAGCATGAAGGAGGTCCCGAGGTCCGAGCAGTACTTC. This sequence encodes CASMKEVPRSEQYF.

The table lists this clonotype with a few counts. The J gene is TRBJ2-7, the V gene TRBV18; D is unresolved. The CDR3 totals 14 residues. Per germline, CDR1 KGHSH and CDR2 LQKENI. Deletions cut 2 bases from V and 4 bases from J, with 12 bases between. The CDR3 region is CASSPDGYGYEQYF. The DNA for the CDR3 is TGTGCCAGCTCACCAGACGGTTATGGTTACGAGCAGTACTTC.

The V and J genes are TRBV15 and TRBJ2-6; the D gene is possibly TRBD1 (5 bases). Deletions cut 6 bases from V and 2 bases from J, with 11 bases between. CDR1 LNHNV and CDR2 YYDKDF come from the germline V gene (reference sequence). The CDR3 extends over 15 amino acids. CDR3: CATRGVTTGANVLTF. The CDR3 region has the DNA TGTGCCACCAGAGGGGTGACAACTGGGGCCAACGTCCTGACTTTC.

This clonotype turned up a few times. The rearrangement joins TRBV4-1 to TRBJ1-5; D unresolved. Germline CDR1 MGHRA, CDR2 YSYEKL. CDR3 length equals 13 residues. Deletions cut 6 bases from V and 8 bases from J, with 14 bases between. CDR3 nucleotide sequence: TGCGCCAGCAGTGGGCAGGTCTGGGAGCCCCAGCATTTT. Residues: CASSGQVWEPQHF.

V usage is TRBV27 and J usage is TRBJ1-1, with D unresolved. Per germline, CDR1 MNHEY and CDR2 SMNVEV (reference sequence). V was trimmed by 9 bases and J by 2 bases, leaving 13 bases between them. This CDR3 has 13 residues. The CDR3 is CASSISGNTEAFF. In nucleotides, the CDR3 is TGTGCCAGTAGTATCTCGGGTAACACTGAAGCTTTCTTT.

This clonotype came up a few times. The rearrangement links TRBV12-3 or TRBV12-4 to TRBJ2-3, with D perhaps matching TRBD2 (5 bases). The CDR3 has 15 residues. V lost 2 bases and J 2 bases, leaving 11 bases between the germline ends. The CDR3 nucleotides are TGTGCCAGCAGTTTACAGCTAGCAGCCACAGATACGCAGTATTTT. Its translation is CASSLQLAATDTQYF.

V gene TRBV6-5 combines with J gene TRBJ2-7; D possibly corresponds to TRBD2 (5 bases). V shed 4 bases and J shed 3 bases, with 10 bases lying between them. Germline CDR1 MNHEY, CDR2 SVGAGI. The CDR3 runs to 13 residues. The CDR3 DNA reads TGTGCCAGCAGTTTTACGGGGTTCTACGAGCAGTACTTC. Amino acids: CASSFTGFYEQYF.

This clonotype was seen repeatedly, ten times or more. This chain joins TRBV24-1 and TRBJ1-5; D unresolved. The CDR3 length is 14 residues. Germline V lookup: CDR1 KGHDR, CDR2 SFDVKD. V lost 1 base, J lost 4 bases, and 7 bases lay in between. The CDR3 here is CATSDFQGNQPQHF. CDR3 DNA: TGTGCCACCAGTGATTTCCAAGGGAATCAGCCCCAGCATTTT.

This clonotype occurred a few times. This chain uses TRBV29-1 with TRBJ2-7; D is ambiguous. Germline CDR1 and CDR2: SQVTM and ANQGSEA. Trimming removed 1 base at V and 2 bases at J, with 12 bases between. The length of the CDR3 is 14 residues. CDR3 sequence: CSVEGASPTYEQYF. The DNA for the CDR3 is TGCAGCGTTGAAGGTGCATCACCCACCTACGAGCAGTACTTC.

V gene TRBV7-9 combines with J gene TRBJ2-1, with D possibly matching TRBD2 (6 bases). The CDR3 covers 15 residues. Germline assignment: CDR1 SEHNR and CDR2 FQNEAQ (reference sequence). The V and J ends lost 2 bases and 1 base respectively, with 9 bases between them. The DNA of the CDR3 is TGTGCCAGCAGCTTATTAAGCGGGTCCTACAATGAGCAGTTCTTC. Translation: CASSLLSGSYNEQFF.

In this sample, this clonotype turned up a few times. The J gene is TRBJ1-1, the V gene TRBV12-3 or TRBV12-4; D is perhaps TRBD1 (6 bases). V gave up 6 bases and J gave up 4 bases, with 12 bases separating them. The CDR3 sequence is 13 residues long. The CDR3 DNA reads TGTGCCAGCAGCCGGACAGAGGGCACTGAAGCTTTCTTT. It is translated as CASSRTEGTEAFF.

This clonotype has a count of ten or more. V is TRBV10-3 and J is TRBJ1-3; D perhaps matches TRBD1 (5 bases). V shed 2 bases and J shed 0 bases, with 11 bases lying between them. The CDR3 length is 16 residues. Germline loops: CDR1 ENHRY, CDR2 SYGVKD. CDR3 in amino acids: CAISEGTGDSGNTIYF. Written as DNA, the CDR3 is TGTGCCATCAGTGAGGGGACCGGTGACTCTGGAAACACCATATATTTT.

There are a few counts of this clonotype. The CDR3 DNA reads as TGTGCCACCGCTTCGTCCGGATACAATGAGCAGTTCTTC. Translating gives CATASSGYNEQFF. V usage is TRBV24-1 and J usage is TRBJ2-1; no reliable D call. Germline CDR1 is KGHDR and CDR2 is SFDVKD. This CDR3 has 13 amino acids. Trimming cost V 9 bases and J 4 bases, with 12 bases left between them.

This clonotype occurred many times. The chain joins TRBV7-9 to TRBJ1-4; no firm D call. Germline V gives CDR1 SEHNR, CDR2 FQNEAQ (reference sequence). This CDR3 has 13 amino acids. V gave up 4 bases and J gave up 0 bases, with 3 bases separating them. Here the CDR3 reads CASSSPTNEKLFF. In DNA, the CDR3 is TGTGCCAGCAGCTCCCCAACTAATGAAAAACTGTTTTTT.